Listed here are 25 T cell receptor beta chains from one sample, sequenced in a study of blood T cell repertoires in COVID-19. The data were produced by immunoSEQ multiplex PCR, yet TCRdb's version contains in-frame clones alone and is incomplete. The table shows about 160,000 clones, with 70% to 80% occurring only once. What was sequenced was peripheral blood. The receptors were gathered from a man in his 60s with acute or convalescent COVID-19.

The V and J genes are TRBV29-1 and TRBJ1-2, with D uncertain. Looked up from germline, CDR1 is SQVTM and CDR2 is ANQGSEA. Trimming left V 6 bases short and J 3 bases short, with 17 bases between. The CDR3 has 14 residues. CDR3 in amino acids: CSVSGLRQDYGYTF. CDR3 sequence (DNA): TGCAGCGTATCCGGCCTCCGGCAGGACTATGGCTACACCTTC.

V gene TRBV18 combines with J gene TRBJ1-5; 9 nucleotides align to TRBD1. The V gene's germline CDR1 is KGHSH and CDR2 LQKENI. The trim removed 3 bases at V and 4 bases at J, leaving 7 bases unmatched. This CDR3 has 16 amino acids. CDR3 in amino acids: CASSPLPDRGNQPQHF. CDR3 bases: TGTGCCAGCTCACCGCTCCCGGACAGGGGAAATCAGCCCCAGCATTTT.

CDR3 nucleotides: TGTGCCAGCAGCCTTGGGACAGCTAGCACAGATACGCAGTATTTT. Amino acid sequence: CASSLGTASTDTQYF. This rearrangement joins TRBV11-1 to TRBJ2-3; TRBD1 agrees at 7 bases. With 5 bases clipped from V and 0 bases from J, the junction kept 5 bases outside the gene matches. The CDR3 consists of 15 residues. Germline-derived CDR1 and CDR2 are SGHAT and FQDESV (reference sequence).

This chain uses TRBV12-1 with TRBJ1-5. TRBV12-1 is labeled a pseudogene. The CDR3 length is 15 residues. CDR3 sequence (DNA): TGTGCCAGCAGCTTCCACTATTGTGTGGATCAGCCCCAGCATTTT. It yields the protein CASSFHYCVDQPQHF.

V usage is TRBV19 and J usage is TRBJ1-2; 8 nucleotides line up with TRBD1. The CDR3 length is 16 residues. Germline values: CDR1 LNHDA, CDR2 SQIVND (reference sequence). V was pared by 4 bases and J by 0 bases, with 7 bases of the junction left unmatched. CDR3 sequence: CASSTQGASPNYGYTF. CDR3 in DNA: TGTGCCAGTAGTACGCAGGGGGCAAGCCCTAACTATGGCTACACCTTC.

This clone has only one observation. This chain uses TRBV30 with TRBJ1-6; no clear D. V was trimmed by 7 bases and J by 4 bases, leaving 14 bases between them. Germline V gene lookup returns CDR1 GTSNPN and CDR2 SVGIG (reference sequence). This CDR3 contains 14 residues. CDR3 DNA sequence: TGTGCCTCCCGCGGGCAAGGATATAATTCACCCCTCCACTTT. This translates into CASRGQGYNSPLHF.

The chain recombines TRBV5-6 with TRBJ2-3; 7 positions match TRBD1. CDR1 SGHDT and CDR2 YYEEEE come from the germline V gene. CDR3 size: 15 residues. J lost 3 bases, V lost 4 bases, and 8 bases had no gene match. CDR3 DNA: TGTGCCAGCAGCCTACAAGGGGGCAGAACAGATACGCAGTATTTT. This sequence encodes CASSLQGGRTDTQYF.

The chain combines TRBV5-6 with TRBJ1-2; maybe TRBD1 (6 bases). Between the trimmed V and J ends, which lost 4 bases and 3 bases, there was a span of 13 bases. The CDR3 has 14 residues. Germline-derived CDR1 and CDR2 are SGHDT and YYEEEE. The CDR3 loop is CASSPTTGYYGYTF. DNA of the CDR3: TGTGCCAGCAGCCCGACGACAGGATACTATGGCTACACCTTC.

In regard to this clone: Other nucleotide sequences in the sample specify the same CDR3. The CDR3 sequence is CASSRGFGNTIYF. In nucleotides, the CDR3 is TGTGCCAGCAGTAGGGGTTTTGGAAACACCATATATTTT. The rearrangement uses TRBV12-3 or TRBV12-4 and TRBJ1-3; D is perhaps TRBD1 (5 bases). Trimming cost V 5 bases and J 3 bases, with 8 bases left between them. CDR3 size: 13 residues.

The chain couples TRBV6-2 or TRBV6-3 to TRBJ2-7; the D gene is possibly TRBD2 (7 bases). Between the trimmed V and J ends, which lost 4 bases and 3 bases, there was a span of 16 bases. CDR1 and CDR2 (germline): MNHEY, SVGEGT. CDR3 length equals 15 residues. The CDR3 region is CASSFHREGSYEQYF. CDR3 nucleotide sequence: TGTGCCAGCAGTTTCCACAGGGAGGGTAGCTACGAGCAGTACTTC.

The chain combines TRBV5-4 with TRBJ2-7, with 7 bases matching TRBD1. J was trimmed by 2 bases and V by 4 bases; bases with no gene match: 3. CDR3 length equals 13 residues. Germline CDR1 SGHNT, CDR2 YYREEE (reference sequence). CDR3 amino acids: CASSRGQAYEQYF. CDR3 coding DNA: TGTGCCAGCAGCCGTGGACAGGCCTACGAGCAGTACTTC.

The J gene is TRBJ2-7, the V gene TRBV5-1; maybe TRBD1 (6 bases). The V and J ends lost 0 bases and 5 bases respectively, with 12 bases between them. Germline-derived CDR1 and CDR2 are SGHRS and YFSETQ. The length of the CDR3 is 14 residues. CDR3: CASSLGQAPDEQYF. CDR3 bases: TGCGCCAGCAGCTTGGGACAGGCTCCAGACGAGCAGTACTTC.

The chain is built from TRBV18 and TRBJ2-3, with D unclear. Trimming left V 1 base short and J 2 bases short, with 4 bases between. In germline, CDR1 is KGHSH, CDR2 LQKENI. The CDR3 covers 13 residues. The CDR3 nucleotides are TGTGCCAGCTCACCACTATCCACAGATACGCAGTATTTT. It encodes CASSPLSTDTQYF.

This sequence joins TRBV7-2 and TRBJ1-6; D unclear. CDR1 SGHTA and CDR2 FQGNSA come from the germline V gene. Trimming cost V 1 base and J 0 bases, with 10 bases left between them. The CDR3 covers 17 residues. The CDR3 here is CASSLEPPSSYNSPLHF. DNA for the CDR3: TGTGCCAGCAGCTTAGAACCGCCGAGCTCCTATAATTCACCCCTCCACTTT.

The chain combines TRBV7-6 with TRBJ1-1, with D unclear. The CDR3 is 14 residues long. Looked up from germline, CDR1 is SGHVS and CDR2 is FNYEAQ. The V gene lost 0 bases and the J gene lost 4 bases, with 9 bases spanning the gap. The CDR3 sequence: CASSLAGPGTEAFF. CDR3 nucleotides: TGTGCCAGCAGCTTAGCAGGCCCAGGCACTGAAGCTTTCTTT. The whole variable domain, remainder taken from reference TRBV7-6 and TRBJ1-1, is GAGVSQSPRYKVTKRGQDVALRCDPISGHVSLYWYRQALGQGPEFLTYFNYEAQQDKSGLPNDRFSAERPEGSISTLTIQRTEQRDSAMYRCASSLAGPGTEAFFGQGTRLTVV.

The chain carries TRBV5-6 and TRBJ1-4; 7 bases agree with TRBD1. The CDR3 is 15 residues long. V shed 4 bases and J 4 bases; nucleotides not matched to a gene: 7. Germline CDR1 reads SGHDT; CDR2 reads YYEEEE. CDR3 loop: CASSLFRDSNEKLFF. The CDR3 bases are TGTGCCAGCAGCCTTTTCCGGGACAGTAATGAAAAACTGTTTTTT.

The CDR3 here is CASSVDRGLQAFF. In DNA, the CDR3 is TGTGCCAGTAGTGTGGACAGGGGGCTGCAAGCTTTCTTT. The rearrangement links TRBV19 to TRBJ1-1; 11 positions agree with TRBD1. V lost 5 bases and J lost 9; bases outside the gene matches: 5. The CDR3 runs to 13 residues. Germline V lookup: CDR1 LNHDA, CDR2 SQIVND (reference sequence).

The chain recombines TRBV27 with TRBJ2-7, with D tentatively TRBD1 (6 bases). The germline gives CDR1 MNHEY, CDR2 SMNVEV (reference sequence). V lost 5 bases, J lost 1 base, and 9 bases lay in between. The CDR3 covers 13 residues. Written as DNA, the CDR3 is TGTGCCAGCAGTAGGACAGAGTCCTACGAGCAGTACTTC. It is translated as CASSRTESYEQYF.

The chain uses TRBV7-8 and TRBJ2-7; tentative D call: TRBD1 (6 bases). Trimming removed 1 base at V and 4 bases at J, with 14 bases between. This CDR3 has 15 residues. Per germline, CDR1 SGHVS and CDR2 FQNEAQ. This chain's CDR3 is CASSLETGNRYEQYF. For the CDR3, the DNA is TGTGCCAGCAGCTTAGAAACAGGGAATAGGTACGAGCAGTACTTC.

This clone was detected only once. The chain combines TRBV5-6 with TRBJ2-5; 16 nucleotides line up with TRBD2. The CDR3 sequence is 16 residues long. CDR1 SGHDT and CDR2 YYEEEE come from the germline V gene. V lost 7 bases and J lost 7; bases outside the gene matches: 10. The DNA for the CDR3 is TGTGCCAGCCAGGGACTAGCGGGGGGGCCGGAGGGGACCCAGTACTTC. Translation: CASQGLAGGPEGTQYF.

This clone was recorded a few times. This rearrangement joins TRBV12-3 or TRBV12-4 to TRBJ1-1; no clear D. Trimming left V 5 bases short and J 7 bases short, with 11 bases between. CDR3 length: 12 amino acids. The CDR3 DNA follows: TGTGCCAGCAGTATCGACGGAGATGAAGCTTTCTTT. Protein product: CASSIDGDEAFF.

V and J are TRBV7-2 and TRBJ2-2, with D tentatively TRBD2 (6 bases). Germline V CDR1 and CDR2: SGHTA, FQGNSA. The CDR3 is 17 amino acids. V was trimmed by 4 bases and J by 2 bases, leaving 17 bases between them. CDR3 nucleotides: TGTGCCAGCAGCTACCCGCCGTGGAGGGCCAACACCGGGGAGCTGTTTTTT. It is translated as CASSYPPWRANTGELFF.

V gene TRBV4-1 combines with J gene TRBJ2-1; unclear D gene. This CDR3 is 15 amino acids long. Looked up from germline, CDR1 is MGHRA and CDR2 is YSYEKL. With 0 bases removed from V and 6 bases from J, the gap between germline ends came to 12 bases. Here the CDR3 reads CASSQDSFEANEQFF. The CDR3 nucleotides are TGCGCCAGCAGCCAAGATTCGTTCGAAGCCAATGAGCAGTTCTTC.

The chain's CDR3 is CASSVQTGANEKLFF. The CDR3, as DNA: TGTGCCAGCAGCGTCCAGACAGGGGCTAATGAAAAACTGTTTTTT. This sequence joins TRBV9 and TRBJ1-4, with 8 bases that match TRBD1. Germline V gives CDR1 SGDLS, CDR2 YYNGEE. The CDR3 runs to 15 residues. Trimming cost V 2 bases and J 3 bases; bases outside gene matches: 3.

The chain has TRBV19 and TRBJ1-5; 8 bases match TRBD1. Germline V CDR1 and CDR2: LNHDA, SQIVND (reference sequence). The junction had 2 bases not matched to a gene; V was cut back by 3 bases and J by 1 base. The CDR3 sequence is 15 residues long. CDR3 nucleotides: TGTGCCAGTAGTATCACAGGGGGAAGCAATCAGCCCCAGCATTTT. This sequence encodes CASSITGGSNQPQHF. Filled out from reference TRBV19 and TRBJ1-5, the complete variable domain reads DGGITQSPKYLFRKEGQNVTLSCEQNLNHDAMYWYRQDPGQGLRLIYYSQIVNDFQKGDIAEGYSVSREKKESFPLTVTSAQKNPTAFYLCASSITGGSNQPQHFGDGTRLSIL.